This record covers a single TCR beta chain. Unsorted samples drew genomic DNA from about 100 million PBMCs. V dropped 4 bases and J dropped 2; count of bases not matched to a gene: 5. Germline CDR1 reads SEHNR; CDR2 reads FQNEAQ (reference sequence). There are 15 residues in the CDR3. These data are taken from a study of shared clonotypes between healthy human individuals. Repertoires were generated with immunoSEQ multiplex PCR, while TCRdb's copy carries only in-frame clones and drops some. This sample carries fewer than 600,000 clones, more than 70% of them seen once, and the ten largest clones take around 12%.

The chain is built from TRBV7-9 and TRBJ2-4; TRBD2 agrees at 7 bases. The material sequenced was PBMCs. This sequence originates from a woman in her thirties or forties in good health. Some clones in this sample may be carry-over from other donors' samples. This CDR3 reads CASSSREGPKNIQYF. CDR3 nucleotide sequence: TGTGCCAGCAGCTCCAGGGAGGGGCCCAAAAACATTCAGTACTTC.